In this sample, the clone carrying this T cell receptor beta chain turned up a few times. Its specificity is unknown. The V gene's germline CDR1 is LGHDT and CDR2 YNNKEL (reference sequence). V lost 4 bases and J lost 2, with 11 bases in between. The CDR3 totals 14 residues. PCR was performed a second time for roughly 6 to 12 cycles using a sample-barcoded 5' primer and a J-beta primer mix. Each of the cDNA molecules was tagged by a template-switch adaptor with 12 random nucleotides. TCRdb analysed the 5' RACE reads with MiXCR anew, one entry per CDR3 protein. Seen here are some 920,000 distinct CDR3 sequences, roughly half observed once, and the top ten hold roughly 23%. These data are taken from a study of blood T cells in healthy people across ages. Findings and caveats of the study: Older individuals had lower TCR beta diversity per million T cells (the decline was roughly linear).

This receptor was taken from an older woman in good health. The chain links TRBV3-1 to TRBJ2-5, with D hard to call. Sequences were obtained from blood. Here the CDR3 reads CASSPFRGQETQYF. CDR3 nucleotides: TGTGCCAGCAGCCCGTTCCGAGGTCAAGAGACCCAGTACTTC.